One sample yielded the 11 T cell receptor beta chains listed below, sequenced in a study of T cells in Graves' hyperthyroidism and ophthalmopathy. Amplified TCR beta CDR3 regions came from RNA transcripts. First-round RT-PCR with HTBI primers amplified the TCR CDR3 region. In TCRdb, the multiplex PCR reads were re-called with MiXCR into one record per CDR3 protein. Here the sample spans roughly 500,000 distinct CDR3 sequences, approximately 15% being singletons. Sequencing input: blood. These receptors all come from a woman aged 25-40 years with Graves' hyperthyroidism that later progressed to Graves' ophthalmopathy.

The DNA of the CDR3 is TGTGCCAGTAGTATATGGGGTACCAATCAGCCCCAGCATTTT. It encodes CASSIWGTNQPQHF. The rearrangement joins TRBV19 to TRBJ1-5; D uncertain. This CDR3 comprises 14 residues. Looked up from germline, CDR1 is LNHDA and CDR2 is SQIVND (reference sequence). Trimming removed 2 bases from V and 3 bases from J, with 8 bases in between.

This clonotype was recorded at least ten times. This rearrangement joins TRBV16 to TRBJ1-2; no firm D call. V shed 0 bases and J shed 7 bases, with 9 bases lying between them. The germline V gene encodes CDR1 KGHSY and CDR2 FQNENV. The CDR3 is made up of 13 amino acids. The CDR3 nucleotides read TGTGCCAGCAGCCAATCGCGAGAGCCTGGCTACACCTTC. It is translated as CASSQSREPGYTF.

Only one count was recorded for this clonotype. The rearrangement uses TRBV20-1 and TRBJ2-5; 9 bases are a match to TRBD2. Germline V gives CDR1 DFQATT, CDR2 SNEGSKA (reference sequence). With 5 bases clipped from V and 4 bases from J, the junction kept 5 bases outside the gene matches. The CDR3 is 13 amino acids. This CDR3 is CSALAGVGETQYF. CDR3 DNA sequence: TGCAGTGCTTTAGCGGGAGTCGGAGAGACCCAGTACTTC.

This clonotype has ten or more counts. This chain connects TRBV27 to TRBJ2-5; possible D gene TRBD2, 5 bases. Germline lookup yields CDR1 MNHEY and CDR2 SMNVEV (reference sequence). CDR3 length: 14 residues. The ends were cut back, 2 bases at V and 0 bases at J, with 7 bases in the middle. DNA of the CDR3: TGTGCCAGCAGTTTACTAGCCCACCAAGAGACCCAGTACTTC. The encoded protein is CASSLLAHQETQYF.

In regard to this clonotype: Since a much larger clone is just one base distant, this may be a read error. The gene calls are TRBV18 and TRBJ2-7; D call uncertain. Looked up from germline, CDR1 is KGHSH and CDR2 is LQKENI. The length of the CDR3 is 11 residues. This chain's CDR3 is CASPPGGEQYF. CDR3 nucleotide sequence: TGTGCCAGCCCACCAGGTGGCGAGCAGTACTTC.

At least ten counts were recorded for this clonotype. The chain has TRBV20-1 and TRBJ1-5; TRBD1 agrees at 7 bases. The V segment lost 7 bases and the J segment 4 bases; nucleotides outside the gene matches: 10. The CDR3 covers 14 residues. CDR1 is DFQATT, CDR2 SNEGSKA, per germline (reference sequence). DNA for the CDR3: TGCAGTGGAACGGACAGGAACGGAAATCAGCCCCAGCATTTT. Translating it yields CSGTDRNGNQPQHF.

The rearrangement joins TRBV9 to TRBJ2-2; 9 bases align to TRBD1. The V gene's germline CDR1 is SGDLS and CDR2 YYNGEE. The CDR3 contains 17 residues. Trimming took 0 bases from V and 2 from J; bases not matched to a gene: 5. DNA of the CDR3: TGTGCCAGCAGCGTAGGTGGGACAGGGTTTAACACCGGGGAGCTGTTTTTT. It codes for CASSVGGTGFNTGELFF.

As concerns this clonotype: One base away lies a much larger clone, so this may be a sequencing read error. The rearrangement uses TRBV14 and TRBJ2-5, with TRBD1 matching over 8 bases. CDR1 and CDR2 (germline): SGHDN, FVKESK. The CDR3 contains 16 residues. CDR3 DNA sequence: TGTGCCAGCAGCCTCGGGACAGGTTTGGTTCGAGAGACCCAGTCCTTC. The encoded protein is CASSLGTGLVRETQSF.

At least ten counts were recorded for this clonotype. The chain combines TRBV11-3 with TRBJ1-1; D might be TRBD1 (5 bases). Trimming removed 3 bases at V and 4 bases at J, with 6 bases between. Germline lookup yields CDR1 SGHNT and CDR2 YENEEA. This CDR3 spans 12 amino acids. This CDR3 is CASSFGGTEAFF. For the CDR3, the DNA is TGTGCCAGCAGCTTCGGGGGCACTGAAGCTTTCTTT.

In regard to this clonotype: Since a much larger clone is just one base distant, this may be a read error. The chain combines TRBV30 with TRBJ1-3; D uncertain. The CDR3 has 12 residues. The germline V gene encodes CDR1 GTSNPN and CDR2 SVGIG (reference sequence). CDR3 in amino acids: CAGKMDGTTIYF. For the CDR3, the DNA is TGTGCCGGGAAAATGGATGGAACCACCATATATTTT.

This clonotype was recorded many times. V is TRBV27 and J is TRBJ2-1, with TRBD1 matching over 9 bases. This CDR3 contains 15 residues. V trimming: 6 bases; J trimming: 4 bases; junction bases outside the gene matches: 7. The germline V gene has CDR1 MNHEY and CDR2 SMNVEV (reference sequence). CDR3: CASSNTGGWYNEQFF. As DNA, the CDR3 is TGTGCCAGCAGCAATACAGGGGGCTGGTACAATGAGCAGTTCTTC.